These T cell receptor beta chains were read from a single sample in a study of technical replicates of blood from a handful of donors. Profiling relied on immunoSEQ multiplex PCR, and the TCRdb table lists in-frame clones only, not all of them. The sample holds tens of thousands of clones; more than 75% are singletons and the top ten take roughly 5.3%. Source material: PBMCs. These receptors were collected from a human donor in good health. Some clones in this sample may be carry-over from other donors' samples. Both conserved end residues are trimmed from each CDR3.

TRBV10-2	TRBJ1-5	ASSELQGAYNQPQH
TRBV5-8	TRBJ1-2	ASSSGPAGGYT
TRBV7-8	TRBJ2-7	ASRRQGTVYEQY
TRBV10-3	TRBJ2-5	ATLLEETQY
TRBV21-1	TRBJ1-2	ASSPRWVQGGSGYT
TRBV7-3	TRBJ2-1	ASSPRPGVGNEQF
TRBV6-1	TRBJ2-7	ASSRGISGGYEQY
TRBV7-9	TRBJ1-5	ASSFWTGRSNQPQH
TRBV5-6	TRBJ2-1	ASSKLSGNEQF
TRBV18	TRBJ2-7	ASSPPGAAGGPGEQY
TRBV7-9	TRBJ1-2	ASSLDQDNYGYT
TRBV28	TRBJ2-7	ASSLAGGYEQY
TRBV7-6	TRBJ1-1	ASSWGAGAEAF
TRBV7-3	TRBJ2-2	ASSLSGQGTHRELF
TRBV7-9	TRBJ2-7	ASSFQTGGGGYEQY
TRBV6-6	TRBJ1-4	ASSYATGGIPIELF
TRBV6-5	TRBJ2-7	ASSYSRQGAYEQY
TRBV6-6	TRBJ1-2	ASSHGQVNYGYT
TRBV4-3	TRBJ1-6	ASSQDGWGQGPSPLH
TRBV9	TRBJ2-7	ASSGRGLRPLEDEQY
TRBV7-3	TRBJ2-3	ASSLGPGSTDTQY
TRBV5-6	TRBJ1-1	ASSLINTEAF
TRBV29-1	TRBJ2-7	SVETGGKNEQY
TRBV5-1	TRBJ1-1	ASSWTTGGRTEAF
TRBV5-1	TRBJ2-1	ASSLPTGVGNEQF
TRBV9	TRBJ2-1	ASSANGRGSGEQF